This passage covers 9 T cell receptor beta chains from one sample sequenced in a study of T-cell memory formation after mild COVID-19. One entry per CDR3 protein, called by TCRdb with MiXCR from the 5' RACE reads. The sample has around 510,000 distinct CDR3 sequences, less than 25% seen once; the top ten hold approximately 8%. Source material: PBMCs or a T cell subset sorted from them (not recorded which). These receptors all stem from an adult woman who had mild COVID-19 (a few samples of this study predate the infection). Cell type and time point are not known.

This clonotype was recorded a few times. V gene TRBV20-1 combines with J gene TRBJ1-2; 9 positions match TRBD1. The V segment lost 2 bases and the J segment 6 bases; nucleotides outside the gene matches: 1. This CDR3 contains 12 residues. CDR1 and CDR2 from the germline V gene are DFQATT and SNEGSKA (reference sequence). CDR3 residues: CSARRTGDGYTF. CDR3 coding DNA: TGCAGTGCTAGAAGGACAGGGGATGGCTACACCTTC.

The rearrangement links TRBV5-1 to TRBJ2-3; D tentatively reads TRBD1 or TRBD2 (5 bases each). Germline V gene lookup returns CDR1 SGHRS and CDR2 YFSETQ. The CDR3 totals 13 residues. The germline V and J ends were trimmed by 7 bases and 8 bases, with 17 bases remaining between them. The CDR3 reads CASLSLGTGTQYF. The CDR3 bases are TGCGCCAGCTTAAGTCTGGGGACGGGTACGCAGTATTTT.

This clonotype was found a few times. J is TRBJ2-2 and V is TRBV29-1; 7 bases agree with TRBD1. From germline, CDR1 is SQVTM and CDR2 ANQGSEA. With V trimmed by 4 bases and J by 1 base, 12 bases remained unmatched. The CDR3 sequence is 17 residues long. Written as DNA, the CDR3 is TGCAGCGTTGTCGATTGGGGAGCAGGGGGGAACACCGGGGAGCTGTTTTTT. This sequence encodes CSVVDWGAGGNTGELFF.

This chain links TRBV7-3 with TRBJ2-6; D not certain. V dropped 1 base and J dropped 0 bases, with 7 bases sitting between them. This CDR3 has 16 residues. The germline CDR1 and CDR2 sequences are SGHTA and FQGTGA. The CDR3 DNA follows: TGTGCCAGCAGCTTAAAAGGAAACTCTGGGGCCAACGTCCTGACTTTC. It is translated as CASSLKGNSGANVLTF.

This clonotype was counted a few times. The chain couples TRBV5-6 to TRBJ2-7; TRBD2 is a possible D gene (6 bases). CDR1 is SGHDT and CDR2 is YYEEEE in the germline V gene. CDR3 length: 14 residues. The germline V and J ends were trimmed by 3 bases and 3 bases, with 13 bases remaining between them. The CDR3 DNA sequence: TGTGCCAGCAGCTGGGTTCGGGGAGGCTACGAGCAGTACTTC. It specifies CASSWVRGGYEQYF.

There are a few counts of this clonotype. V is TRBV20-1 and J is TRBJ1-2; D uncertain. V was cut by 1 base and J by 3 bases, with 18 bases left in between. Germline V gives CDR1 DFQATT, CDR2 SNEGSKA (reference sequence). The CDR3 consists of 16 residues. CDR3 in amino acids: CSARVGVWGADYGYTF. CDR3 coding DNA: TGCAGTGCTAGAGTGGGAGTCTGGGGAGCGGACTATGGCTACACCTTC.

CDR3 in amino acids: CASSYGTNSYEQYF. In DNA, the CDR3 is TGTGCCAGCAGTTACGGGACAAACTCCTACGAGCAGTACTTC. The V gene is TRBV6-6, the J gene TRBJ2-7; perhaps TRBD1 as D (6 bases). Trimming cost V 2 bases and J 0 bases, with 8 bases left between them. This CDR3 is 14 amino acids long. Germline values: CDR1 MNHNY, CDR2 SVGAGI (reference sequence).

The chain carries TRBV3-1 and TRBJ1-1, with unresolved D. V was shortened by 5 bases and J by 6 bases, with 7 bases between the two germline ends. Germline CDR1 is LGHDT and CDR2 is YNNKEL (reference sequence). The CDR3 spans 11 residues. The CDR3 reads CASSSDAEAFF. In DNA, the CDR3 is TGTGCCAGCAGCTCCGACGCTGAAGCTTTCTTT.

This clonotype has more than one count but fewer than ten. This chain uses TRBV5-1 with TRBJ2-4; no clear D gene. CDR3 length equals 14 residues. V was pared by 4 bases and J by 7 bases, with 15 bases between. The germline V gene encodes CDR1 SGHRS and CDR2 YFSETQ. The CDR3: CASSTGAAENIQYF. CDR3 nucleotide sequence: TGCGCCAGCAGCACTGGCGCGGCAGAGAACATTCAGTACTTC.